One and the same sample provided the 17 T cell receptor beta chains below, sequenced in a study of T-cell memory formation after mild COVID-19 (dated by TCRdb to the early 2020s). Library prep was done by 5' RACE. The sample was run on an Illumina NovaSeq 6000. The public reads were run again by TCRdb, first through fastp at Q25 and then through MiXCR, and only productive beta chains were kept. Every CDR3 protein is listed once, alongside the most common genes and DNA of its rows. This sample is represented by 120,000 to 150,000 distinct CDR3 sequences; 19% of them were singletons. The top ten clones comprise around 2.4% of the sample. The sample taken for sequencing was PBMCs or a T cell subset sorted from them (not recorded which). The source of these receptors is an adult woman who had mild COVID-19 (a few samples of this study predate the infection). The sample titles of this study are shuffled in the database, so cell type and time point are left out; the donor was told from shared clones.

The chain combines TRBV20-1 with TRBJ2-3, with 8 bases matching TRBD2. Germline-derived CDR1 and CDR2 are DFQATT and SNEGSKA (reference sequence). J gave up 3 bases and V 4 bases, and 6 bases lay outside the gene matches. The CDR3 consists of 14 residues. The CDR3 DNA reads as TGCAGTGCTAACCGGGGGGGCCAAACAGATACGCAGTATTTT. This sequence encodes CSANRGGQTDTQYF.

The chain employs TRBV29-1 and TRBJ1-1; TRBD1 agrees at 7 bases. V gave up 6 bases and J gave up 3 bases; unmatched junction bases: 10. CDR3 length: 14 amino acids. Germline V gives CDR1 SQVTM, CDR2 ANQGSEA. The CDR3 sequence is CSVLSGTVYTEAFF. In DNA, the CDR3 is TGCAGCGTCCTATCCGGGACAGTATACACTGAAGCTTTCTTT.

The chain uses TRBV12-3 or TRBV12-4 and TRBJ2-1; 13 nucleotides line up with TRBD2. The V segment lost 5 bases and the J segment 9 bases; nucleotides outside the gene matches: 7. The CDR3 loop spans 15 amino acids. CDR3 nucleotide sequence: TGTGCCAGCAGTCCCGTCACTAGCGGGAGGGGTGAGCAGTTCTTC. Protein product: CASSPVTSGRGEQFF.

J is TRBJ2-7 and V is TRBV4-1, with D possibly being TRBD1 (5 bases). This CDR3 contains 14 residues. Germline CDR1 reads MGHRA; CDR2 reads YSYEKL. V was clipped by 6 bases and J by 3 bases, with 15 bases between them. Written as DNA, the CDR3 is TGCGCCAGCAGGGGCTTAACAGGTTTCTACGAGCAGTACTTC. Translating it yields CASRGLTGFYEQYF.

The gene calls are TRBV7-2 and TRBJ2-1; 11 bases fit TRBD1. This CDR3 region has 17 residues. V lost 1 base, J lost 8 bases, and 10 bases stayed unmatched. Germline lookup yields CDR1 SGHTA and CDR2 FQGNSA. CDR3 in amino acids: CASSLGPLGQGAYEQFF. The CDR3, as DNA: TGTGCCAGCAGCTTAGGTCCCCTAGGACAGGGGGCTTATGAGCAGTTCTTC.

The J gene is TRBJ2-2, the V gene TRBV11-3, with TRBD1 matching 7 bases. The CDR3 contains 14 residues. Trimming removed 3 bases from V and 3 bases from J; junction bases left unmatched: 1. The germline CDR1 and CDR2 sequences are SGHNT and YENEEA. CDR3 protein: CASSFDRDTGELFF. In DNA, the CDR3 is TGTGCCAGCAGCTTCGACAGGGACACCGGGGAGCTGTTTTTT.

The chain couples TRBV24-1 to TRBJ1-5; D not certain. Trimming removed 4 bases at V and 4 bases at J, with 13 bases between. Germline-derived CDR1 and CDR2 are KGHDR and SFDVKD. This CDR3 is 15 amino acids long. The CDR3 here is CATSDPRLGNQPQHF. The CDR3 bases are TGTGCCACCAGTGACCCTAGACTGGGAAATCAGCCCCAGCATTTT.

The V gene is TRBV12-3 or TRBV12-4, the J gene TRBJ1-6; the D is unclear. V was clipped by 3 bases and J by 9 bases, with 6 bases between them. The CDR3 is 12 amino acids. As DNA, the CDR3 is TGTGCCAGCAGTTTCGCGGGTTCACCCCTCCACTTT. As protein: CASSFAGSPLHF.

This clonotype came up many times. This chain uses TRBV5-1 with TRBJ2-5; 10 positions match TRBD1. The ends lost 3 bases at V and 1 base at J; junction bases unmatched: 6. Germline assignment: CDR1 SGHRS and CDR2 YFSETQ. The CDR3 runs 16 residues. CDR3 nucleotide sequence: TGCGCCAGCAGCTCCCCGGGACAGGGGACCCAAGAGACCCAGTACTTC. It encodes CASSSPGQGTQETQYF.

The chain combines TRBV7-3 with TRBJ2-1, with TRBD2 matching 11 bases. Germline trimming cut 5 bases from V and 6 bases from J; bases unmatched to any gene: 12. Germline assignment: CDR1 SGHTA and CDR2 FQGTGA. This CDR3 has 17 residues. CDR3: CASSPGTSGVAFNEQFF. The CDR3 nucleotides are TGTGCCAGCAGCCCCGGGACTAGCGGAGTGGCCTTCAATGAGCAGTTCTTC. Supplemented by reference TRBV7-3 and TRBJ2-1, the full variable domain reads GAGVSQTPSNKVTEKGKYVELRCDPISGHTALYWYRQSLGQGPEFLIYFQGTGAADDSGLPNDRFFAVRPEGSVSTLKIQRTERGDSAVYLCASSPGTSGVAFNEQFFGPGTRLTVL.

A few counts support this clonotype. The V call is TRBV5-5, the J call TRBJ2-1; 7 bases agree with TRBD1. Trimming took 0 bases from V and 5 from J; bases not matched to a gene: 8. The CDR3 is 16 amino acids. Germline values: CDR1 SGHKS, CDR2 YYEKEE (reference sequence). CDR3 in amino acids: CASSLVRGRFDNEQFF. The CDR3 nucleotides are TGTGCCAGCAGCTTGGTGAGGGGGCGTTTTGACAATGAGCAGTTCTTC.

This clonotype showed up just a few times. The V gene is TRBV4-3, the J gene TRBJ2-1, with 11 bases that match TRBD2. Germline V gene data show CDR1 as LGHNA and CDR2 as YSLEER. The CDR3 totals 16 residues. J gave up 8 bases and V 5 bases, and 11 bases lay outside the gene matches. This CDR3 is CASSFRPGLADDEQFF. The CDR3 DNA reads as TGCGCCAGCAGCTTTCGACCGGGACTAGCGGACGATGAGCAGTTCTTC.

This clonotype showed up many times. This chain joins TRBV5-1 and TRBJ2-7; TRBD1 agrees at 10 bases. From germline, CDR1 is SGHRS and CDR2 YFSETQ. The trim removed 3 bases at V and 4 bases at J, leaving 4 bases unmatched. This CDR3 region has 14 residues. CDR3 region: CASSSGQGRYEQYF. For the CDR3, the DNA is TGCGCCAGCAGCTCGGGACAGGGGAGGTACGAGCAGTACTTC.

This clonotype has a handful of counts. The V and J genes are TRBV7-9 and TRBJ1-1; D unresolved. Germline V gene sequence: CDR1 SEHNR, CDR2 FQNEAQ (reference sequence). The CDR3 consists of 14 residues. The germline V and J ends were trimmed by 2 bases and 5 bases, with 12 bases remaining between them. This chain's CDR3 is CASSLRQAGTEAFF. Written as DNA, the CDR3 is TGTGCCAGCAGCTTAAGGCAGGCTGGGACTGAAGCTTTCTTT.

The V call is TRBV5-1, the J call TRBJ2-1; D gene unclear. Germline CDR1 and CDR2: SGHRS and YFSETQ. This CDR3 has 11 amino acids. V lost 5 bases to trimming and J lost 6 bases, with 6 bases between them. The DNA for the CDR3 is TGCGCCAGCAGTAGTATCAATGAGCAGTTCTTC. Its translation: CASSSINEQFF.

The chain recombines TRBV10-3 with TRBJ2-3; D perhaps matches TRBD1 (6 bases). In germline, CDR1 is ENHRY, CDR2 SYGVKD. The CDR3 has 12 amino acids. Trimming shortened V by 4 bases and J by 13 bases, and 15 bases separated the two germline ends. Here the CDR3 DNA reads TGTGCCATCAGTGGGACAGAATCCCCTGAGTATTTT. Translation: CAISGTESPEYF.

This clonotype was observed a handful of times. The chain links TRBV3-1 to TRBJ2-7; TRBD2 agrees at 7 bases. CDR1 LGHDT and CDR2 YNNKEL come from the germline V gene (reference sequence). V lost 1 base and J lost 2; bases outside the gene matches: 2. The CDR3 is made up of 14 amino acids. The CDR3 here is CASSQGGLAYEQYF. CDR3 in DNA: TGTGCCAGCAGCCAAGGAGGACTAGCCTACGAGCAGTACTTC.